This TCR beta chain is drawn from a study of blood T cell repertoires in COVID-19. Across the study: From the United States, Italy and Spain came samples of acute and convalescent COVID-19.

V lost 1 base and J lost 7; bases outside the gene matches: 14. The germline V gene has CDR1 LNHDA and CDR2 SQIVND (reference sequence). The CDR3 runs to 17 residues. The protocol was immunoSEQ multiplex PCR, while the TCRdb copy is restricted to in-frame clones and leaves out a portion. The sample yields 140,000 to 150,000 clones, roughly 79% seen once. The TCR was taken from a human donor with acute or convalescent COVID-19. The donor label of this sample is uncertain. The specimen sequenced was peripheral blood. The V and J genes are TRBV19 and TRBJ2-7, with 9 nucleotides matching TRBD1. The CDR3 reads CASSIAARQGGAEEQYF. In nucleotides, the CDR3 is TGTGCCAGTAGTATAGCCGCGCGACAGGGGGGCGCGGAAGAGCAGTACTTC.